This TCR beta chain was captured in a study of cytomegalovirus exposure and HLA in healthy donors. The overall study: Among some 400 genotyped donors, around 80% fell in the Caucasian-associated ancestry cluster. Whole-study findings and limits: Later analysis placed DRB1 highest and HLA-C lowest in TCR association rates, which differed by HLA locus. With further analysis later on, most CMV-associated TCR beta chains appeared HLA-restricted.

The donors, nominally healthy at sampling, likely had unrecorded immune exposures. Concerning this clone: Its target is unknown.

The PCR had 60 Vbeta and 13 Jbeta primers. Produced via immunoSEQ multiplex PCR; TCRdb's table is partial and in-frame only. The sample lists about 160,000 clones; roughly 71% were seen once. Sequenced input: PBMCs. This sequence was found in a woman between 50 and 59 years old in good health and CMV-seropositive.

The CDR3 here is CASSAGEARTSYEQYF. CDR3 DNA sequence: TGTGCCAGCAGCGCTGGGGAGGCCCGGACCTCCTACGAGCAGTACTTC. The chain links TRBV27 to TRBJ2-7, with D possibly being TRBD2 (6 bases). Trimming left V 6 bases short and J 0 bases short, with 18 bases between. Germline loops: CDR1 MNHEY, CDR2 SMNVEV (reference sequence). This CDR3 region has 16 residues.